This TCR beta chain originates from a study of control samples from healthy donors and cancer patients. Looked up from germline, CDR1 is SGHRS and CDR2 is YFSETQ. The CDR3 is made up of 21 amino acids. The V end was cut by 1 base, the J end by 0 bases, with 23 bases between. TCRdb's table, derived via immunoSEQ multiplex PCR, lists solely in-frame clones and lacks some. This table holds about 80,000 clones, 84% found once. This clonotype was sampled from a man in his 60s with head and neck cancer. The source material was PBMCs. This chain connects TRBV5-1 to TRBJ2-6, with D possibly TRBD2 on 6 matching bases. CDR3 in DNA: TGCGCCAGCAGCTTGAGGAGGGCATTAAGCTCTTTTTCCTCTGGGGCCAACGTCCTGACTTTC. Amino acids: CASSLRRALSSFSSGANVLTF. The full variable domain, completed using reference TRBV5-1 and TRBJ2-6, is KAGVTQTPRYLIKTRGQQVTLSCSPISGHRSVSWYQQTPGQGLQFLFEYFSETQRNKGNFPGRFSGRQFSNSRSEMNVSTLELGDSALYLCASSLRRALSSFSSGANVLTFGAGSRLTVL.